The 23 T cell receptor beta chains below were found in one sample sequenced in a study of cytomegalovirus exposure and HLA in healthy donors. Researchers ran the PCR with 60 Vbeta and 13 Jbeta primers. Data came from immunoSEQ multiplex PCR; TCRdb stores just in-frame clones and leaves some out. In the table there are around 190,000 clones, around 81% of which are singletons. Sequencing used PBMCs. These TCRs come from a man aged 35 to 55 in good health and CMV-seronegative.

The V call is TRBV2, the J call TRBJ1-1, with 8 bases lining up with TRBD1. J lost 5 bases, V lost 6 bases, and 8 bases had no gene match. The CDR3 length is 14 residues. Germline CDR1 is SNHLY and CDR2 is FYNNEI. CDR3 nucleotide sequence: TGTGCCAGCAGGAAAGAGACAGGGGTTACTGAAGCTTTCTTT. Encoded protein: CASRKETGVTEAFF.

In its sample, this clone was seen once. This rearrangement joins TRBV25-1 to TRBJ2-7, with 10 bases aligning to TRBD1. Trimming removed 4 bases from V and 2 bases from J; junction bases left unmatched: 5. CDR1 and CDR2 (germline): MGHDK, SYGVNS. This CDR3 is built from 15 residues. The CDR3 sequence: CASSAGTGATYEQYF. CDR3 DNA: TGTGCCAGCAGTGCCGGGACAGGGGCGACCTACGAGCAGTACTTC.

This clone was picked up a small number of times. The chain's CDR3 is CASSQSRQPQHF. CDR3 sequence (DNA): TGTGCCAGCAGCCAATCCCGTCAGCCCCAGCATTTT. The chain links TRBV16 to TRBJ1-5; D unresolved. Germline-derived CDR1 and CDR2 are KGHSY and FQNENV. Between the trimmed V and J ends, which lost 0 bases and 6 bases, there was a span of 3 bases. The CDR3 runs 12 residues.

In nucleotides, the CDR3 is TGTGCCAGCAGCTCCAGCGCCGGGACACAGTACTTC. Encoded protein: CASSSSAGTQYF. The chain joins TRBV7-9 to TRBJ2-5; D might be TRBD1 (6 bases). This CDR3 has 12 amino acids. CDR1 is SEHNR and CDR2 is FQNEAQ in the germline V gene (reference sequence). The V gene lost 4 bases and the J gene lost 11 bases, with 14 bases spanning the gap. The entire variable domain, with the rest obtained from reference TRBV7-9 and TRBJ2-5, is as follows: DTGVSQNPRHKITKRGQNVTFRCDPISEHNRLYWYRQTLGQGPEFLTYFQNEAQLEKSRLLSDRFSAERPKGSFSTLEIQRTEQGDSAMYLCASSSSAGTQYFGPGTRLLVL.

The chain joins TRBV29-1 to TRBJ2-7, with 9 bases matching TRBD1. Germline values: CDR1 SQVTM, CDR2 ANQGSEA. The junction had 7 bases not matched to a gene; V was cut back by 5 bases and J by 8 bases. The CDR3 spans 12 residues. In DNA form, the CDR3 reads TGCAGCGTTTCGGACAGGGGAATCAAGCAGTACTTC. This codes for CSVSDRGIKQYF.

The chain joins TRBV5-4 to TRBJ2-7; 8 bases are shared with TRBD1. The V and J ends lost 4 bases and 0 bases, in that order; junction bases with no gene match: 6. Germline CDR1 SGHNT, CDR2 YYREEE (reference sequence). The CDR3 contains 15 residues. The CDR3 DNA follows: TGTGCCAGCAGCAGGGGACAGGTGGGCTCCTACGAGCAGTACTTC. This translates into CASSRGQVGSYEQYF. The full variable domain, its missing parts supplied by reference TRBV5-4 and TRBJ2-7, is ETGVTQSPTHLIKTRGQQVTLRCSSQSGHNTVSWYQQALGQGPQFIFQYYREEENGRGNFPPRFSGLQFPNYSSELNVNALELDDSALYLCASSRGQVGSYEQYFGPGTRLTVT.

This chain joins TRBV7-2 and TRBJ1-2, with D maybe TRBD1 (5 bases). Germline V gene data show CDR1 as SGHTA and CDR2 as FQGNSA. This CDR3 is built from 18 residues. V lost 6 bases and J 2 bases, leaving 25 bases between the germline ends. CDR3 coding DNA: TGTGCCAGCAGTCGGAGGAGGGGACCGAACTTGTTGAACTATGGCTACACCTTC. It yields the protein CASSRRRGPNLLNYGYTF.

The chain uses TRBV5-1 and TRBJ2-3, with 7 nucleotides matching TRBD1. V trimming: 4 bases; J trimming: 0 bases; junction bases outside the gene matches: 8. This CDR3 contains 16 residues. The V gene's germline CDR1 is SGHRS and CDR2 YFSETQ. CDR3 nucleotides: TGCGCCAGCAGCCCATGGACAGGATCGAGCACAGATACGCAGTATTTT. Translating it yields CASSPWTGSSTDTQYF.

J is TRBJ2-2 and V is TRBV11-2; 9 bases are a match to TRBD1. J was trimmed by 5 bases and V by 6 bases; bases with no gene match: 7. The CDR3 totals 15 residues. From germline, CDR1 is SGHAT and CDR2 FQNNGV. The CDR3 nucleotides read TGTGCCAGCAGTCCGGACAGGGGAAAGACCGGGGAGCTGTTTTTT. Translation gives CASSPDRGKTGELFF.

This clone is a singleton in its sample. The chain couples TRBV2 to TRBJ2-5; 9 bases align to TRBD1. This CDR3 comprises 14 residues. With 8 bases clipped from V and 4 bases from J, the junction kept 8 bases outside the gene matches. The germline V gene has CDR1 SNHLY and CDR2 FYNNEI. CDR3 residues: CASLPGQGVETQYF. As DNA, the CDR3 is TGTGCCAGCCTCCCGGGACAGGGCGTAGAGACCCAGTACTTC.

The CDR3 DNA follows: TGTGCCAGCAGCTTTTCGGACAGGGCGAATACCTACGAGCAGTACTTC. It encodes CASSFSDRANTYEQYF. The J gene is TRBJ2-7, the V gene TRBV7-9, with 8 bases identical to TRBD1. The length of the CDR3 is 16 residues. Trimming cost V 3 bases and J 2 bases; bases outside gene matches: 9. Germline-derived CDR1 and CDR2 are SEHNR and FQNEAQ (reference sequence). The full variable domain, with the rest looked up from reference TRBV7-9 and TRBJ2-7, is DTGVSQNPRHKITKRGQNVTFRCDPISEHNRLYWYRQTLGQGPEFLTYFQNEAQLEKSRLLSDRFSAERPKGSFSTLEIQRTEQGDSAMYLCASSFSDRANTYEQYFGPGTRLTVT.

The table lists this clone with many counts. This sample includes further DNA sequences coding for the same CDR3. The genes are TRBV6-5 and TRBJ1-5; D may be TRBD1 (6 bases). V was trimmed by 4 bases and J by 4 bases, leaving 8 bases between them. The CDR3 has 13 amino acids. Germline CDR1 and CDR2: MNHEY and SVGAGI. CDR3 sequence reads: CASSFTGNQPQHF. CDR3 bases: TGTGCCAGCAGTTTTACAGGGAATCAGCCCCAGCATTTT.

The table lists this clone with a few counts. The CDR3 spells CAISPGQGNEQFF. The DNA of the CDR3 is TGTGCCATCAGTCCGGGACAGGGCAATGAGCAGTTCTTC. The chain links TRBV10-3 to TRBJ2-1; 9 bases fit TRBD1. The CDR3 sequence is 13 residues long. Trimming took 5 bases from V and 6 from J; bases not matched to a gene: 2. Germline V gene lookup returns CDR1 ENHRY and CDR2 SYGVKD.

This chain uses TRBV21-1 with TRBJ1-5. TRBV21-1 is an annotated pseudogene. The CDR3 has 14 amino acids. The CDR3, as DNA: TGTGCCAGCAGCAAAGTTCGGAGCAATCAGCCCCAGCATTTT. Protein product: CASSKVRSNQPQHF.

The chain links TRBV5-6 to TRBJ1-2; TRBD1 is a possible D gene (5 bases). The germline CDR1 and CDR2 sequences are SGHDT and YYEEEE. The CDR3 sequence is 12 residues long. V was trimmed by 3 bases and J by 4 bases, leaving 7 bases between them. CDR3 residues: CASSSTVYGYTF. CDR3 coding DNA: TGTGCCAGCAGCTCGACAGTCTATGGCTACACCTTC.

The V gene is TRBV18, the J gene TRBJ1-3; no clear D. V shed 6 bases and J shed 4 bases, with 22 bases lying between them. CDR3 length equals 17 residues. Germline values: CDR1 KGHSH, CDR2 LQKENI. This chain's CDR3 is CASSPLTGQTKGNTIYF. The CDR3 DNA is TGTGCCAGCTCCCCTCTTACCGGCCAGACAAAAGGAAACACCATATATTTT.

The chain uses TRBV7-3 and TRBJ2-6, with 7 bases identical to TRBD1. The length of the CDR3 is 17 residues. V was pared by 5 bases and J by 4 bases, with 11 bases of the junction left unmatched. Per germline, CDR1 SGHTA and CDR2 FQGTGA. The CDR3 spells CASSPLEGTAGANVLTF. In DNA form, the CDR3 reads TGTGCCAGCAGCCCCCTCGAGGGGACAGCCGGGGCCAACGTCCTGACTTTC.

The rearrangement joins TRBV4-3 to TRBJ2-1, with TRBD2 matching over 8 bases. V shed 0 bases, J shed 7 bases, and the junction held 8 bases outside the gene matches. This CDR3 has 16 amino acids. Germline CDR1 LGHNA, CDR2 YSLEER. CDR3 sequence (DNA): TGCGCCAGCAGCCAAGATAGGGGACTAGTTGGGAATGAGCAGTTCTTC. Protein: CASSQDRGLVGNEQFF.

The table lists this clone with a count of one. The rearrangement joins TRBV6-6 to TRBJ1-6; 9 bases line up with TRBD1. The CDR3 extends over 14 amino acids. With 9 bases clipped from V and 9 bases from J, the junction kept 9 bases outside the gene matches. In germline, CDR1 is MNHNY, CDR2 SVGAGI (reference sequence). CDR3 nucleotides: TGTGCCAGTGGGCCCCGACAGGGGGTTTCACCCCTCCACTTT. The encoded protein is CASGPRQGVSPLHF.

J is TRBJ1-5 and V is TRBV27, with a tentative D call TRBD1 (6 bases). The CDR3 length is 16 residues. V lost 2 bases and J lost 2, with 13 bases in between. Per the germline V gene, CDR1 is MNHEY and CDR2 is SMNVEV (reference sequence). The CDR3 nucleotides are TGTGCCAGCAGTTTAGCTACAGGGTTGGGCAATCAGCCCCAGCATTTT. This encodes CASSLATGLGNQPQHF.

The V gene is TRBV7-2, the J gene TRBJ1-2; D is uncertain. V was pared by 1 base and J by 0 bases, with 9 bases between. Germline V CDR1 and CDR2: SGHTA, FQGNSA. The CDR3 is 15 residues long. CDR3 loop: CASSLVGAANYGYTF. The DNA for the CDR3 is TGTGCCAGCAGCTTAGTCGGAGCCGCTAACTATGGCTACACCTTC.

The genes are TRBV14 and TRBJ2-1; 14 bases line up with TRBD2. The V and J ends lost 5 bases and 0 bases, in that order; junction bases with no gene match: 12. Germline CDR1 is SGHDN and CDR2 is FVKESK. This CDR3 spans 20 amino acids. CDR3 region: CASSSLMGTSGRGSYNEQFF. In DNA, the CDR3 is TGTGCCAGCAGCTCGTTAATGGGGACTAGCGGGAGAGGCTCCTACAATGAGCAGTTCTTC.

The V and J genes are TRBV11-2 and TRBJ1-5; tentative D call: TRBD1 (6 bases). The CDR3 covers 15 residues. Germline values: CDR1 SGHAT, CDR2 FQNNGV. The V end lost 5 bases, the J end lost 2 bases, and 13 bases lay between the germline ends. The CDR3 region is CASSQTGGGNQPQHF. The CDR3 coding sequence is TGTGCCAGCAGCCAGACAGGAGGTGGCAATCAGCCCCAGCATTTT. The variable domain in full, with the rest retrieved from reference TRBV11-2 and TRBJ1-5, is EAGVAQSPRYKIIEKRQSVAFWCNPISGHATLYWYQQILGQGPKLLIQFQNNGVVDDSQLPKDRFSAERLKGVDSTLKIQPAKLEDSAVYLCASSQTGGGNQPQHFGDGTRLSIL.